The 27 T cell receptor beta chains presented below share a single source sample, sequenced in a study of esophageal squamous cell carcinoma under preoperative chemotherapy. As to time point: before preoperative PTX-NDP chemotherapy. TCRdb re-called the PCR reads through MiXCR, storing one row per CDR3 protein. The repertoire consists of over 10,000 distinct CDR3 sequences, with around half occurring once and the leading ten covering around 15%. The sample was collected from a patient given preoperative chemotherapy. These TCRs come from a human donor with esophageal squamous cell carcinoma. The donor label of this sample is uncertain.

Note on this clonotype: One junction end does not reproduce the germline sequence, and a read error may be involved. The chain uses TRBV6-1 and TRBJ2-5, with TRBD2 identical over 7 bases. The CDR3 sequence is 15 residues long. From germline, CDR1 is MNHNS and CDR2 SASEGT. CDR3 in DNA: TGTGCCAGGGGGCCCGGGGGAGGGAGGCAAGAGACGCAGTATTTC. Its protein product is CARGPGGGRQETQYF.

A remark on this clonotype: A read error may account for a junction end that differs from germline. In DNA, the CDR3 is TGTGTCAGCAGTGTATTGGGGCGAAGCGCCAAAGATACGCAGTATTTC. Amino acid sequence: CVSSVLGRSAKDTQYF. This sequence joins TRBV6-1 and TRBJ2-3; a weak D match, TRBD1 (5 bases). This CDR3 spans 16 amino acids. Germline V lookup: CDR1 MNHNS, CDR2 SASEGT.

Sample share makes this clonotype medium-sized. The chain joins TRBV6-1 to TRBJ2-1, with TRBD2 matching over 12 bases. The J call may not be correct, given that the DNA end is closer to TRBJ2-7. The CDR3 has 13 residues. CDR1 is MNHNS, CDR2 SASEGT, per germline. This CDR3 reads CATTSGSSDEQYF. CDR3 nucleotides: TGTGCCACGACTAGCGGGAGTTCCGATGAGCAGTACTTC.

The J gene is TRBJ2-3, the V gene TRBV7-6; no clear D gene. This CDR3 has 15 residues. V was cut by 0 bases and J by 4 bases, with 11 bases left in between. The V gene's germline CDR1 is SGHVS and CDR2 FNYEAQ. In DNA form, the CDR3 reads TGTGCCAGCAGCTTAGCGCCAGATAGGTCAGATACGCAGTATTTT. Amino acid sequence: CASSLAPDRSDTQYF.

The rearrangement links TRBV6-1 to TRBJ2-3; 9 bases line up with TRBD1. From germline, CDR1 is MNHNS and CDR2 SASEGT. The CDR3 runs 13 residues. Trimming at V came to 5 bases and at J to 8 bases, leaving 5 bases not matched to a gene. The CDR3 nucleotides are TGTGCCAGCAGTCCGCCGGACAGGGGTACGCAGTATTTT. Translated: CASSPPDRGTQYF.

The chain carries TRBV7-2 and TRBJ2-1; the D gene is possibly TRBD2 (6 bases). CDR1 is SGHTA and CDR2 is FQGNSA in the germline V gene. Trimming took 1 base from V and 3 from J, leaving 10 bases between them. CDR3 length equals 15 residues. The CDR3 reads CASSLDNGGYNEQFF. The DNA of the CDR3 is TGTGCCAGCAGCTTAGACAACGGGGGCTACAATGAGCAGTTCTTC. Drawing the rest from reference TRBV7-2 and TRBJ2-1, the complete variable domain is GAGVSQSPSNKVTEKGKDVELRCDPISGHTALYWYRQSLGQGLEFLIYFQGNSAPDKSGLPSDRFSAERTGGSVSTLTIQRTQQEDSAVYLCASSLDNGGYNEQFFGPGTRLTVL.

The gene calls are TRBV6-1 and TRBJ2-3; D tentatively fits TRBD1 or TRBD2 (5 bases each). V was shortened by 5 bases and J by 14 bases, with 32 bases between the two germline ends. This CDR3 region has 17 residues. In germline, CDR1 is MNHNS, CDR2 SASEGT. The CDR3 region has the DNA TGTGCCAGCAGTCTGGCTAGCCGGGCTGTGAGCACCGGGGCGCTGTATTTT. This sequence encodes CASSLASRAVSTGALYF.

The genes are TRBV7-2 and TRBJ2-1; 9 positions agree with TRBD2. The J call is in doubt because the DNA end fits TRBJ2-7 better. CDR1 is SGHTA, CDR2 FQGNSA, per germline. This CDR3 is 15 amino acids long. CDR3 DNA sequence: TGTGCCAGCAGCCAAAGCGGGGGGAATGGCTACGAGCAGTACTTC. Its translation is CASSQSGGNGYEQYF.

About this clonotype itself: One junction end disagrees with the germline gene, perhaps due to a read error. The CDR3 is CASSELGRRDKNTQYF. In nucleotides, the CDR3 is TGTGCCAGCAGTGAATTGGGGCGGAGAGACAAAAATACTCAGTATTTC. The genes are TRBV6-1 and TRBJ2-4; D possibly corresponds to TRBD1 (5 bases). The CDR3 is 16 residues long. Germline assignment: CDR1 MNHNS and CDR2 SASEGT.

The rearrangement joins TRBV12-3 or TRBV12-4 to TRBJ2-7, with a possible D match to TRBD1 (6 bases). The J call may be in error: the DNA end matches TRBJ2-5 better. The CDR3 loop spans 14 amino acids. The CDR3 sequence: CASSLGQPQETQYF. The CDR3 DNA is TGTGCCAGCAGTTTGGGACAACCTCAAGAGACCCAGTACTTC.

By sample fraction, this clonotype is large. The chain carries TRBV6-5 and TRBJ2-1; tentatively, D is TRBD1 or TRBD2 (5 bases each). V lost 6 bases and J 5 bases, leaving 11 bases between the germline ends. In germline, CDR1 is MNHEY, CDR2 SVGAGI. The CDR3 has 13 amino acids. The CDR3 DNA follows: TGTGCCAGCAGCTTCGGGACGGACAATGAGCAGTTCTTC. Its protein product is CASSFGTDNEQFF.

Details on this clonotype: The junction differs from germline at one of its ends, possibly a read error. The chain links TRBV10-3 to TRBJ2-3; either TRBD1 or TRBD2 may supply D (6 bases each). This CDR3 is 15 amino acids long. Germline V lookup: CDR1 ENHRY, CDR2 SYGVKD. Here the CDR3 reads CAGGKGRRDKDTQYF. The CDR3 nucleotides read TGTGCCGGGGGCAAGGGGAGGCGTGACAAAGATACGCAGTACTTT.

This chain links TRBV6-1 with TRBJ2-7; D not resolved. CDR1 is MNHNS, CDR2 SASEGT, per germline. The CDR3 covers 15 residues. V was clipped by 0 bases and J by 7 bases, with 16 bases between them. This CDR3 reads CASSEAPGPPKEQYF. The CDR3 nucleotides are TGTGCCAGCAGTGAAGCGCCAGGTCCCCCCAAAGAGCAGTACTTC.

The chain uses TRBV7-2 and TRBJ2-1, with TRBD2 as a possible D gene (6 bases). This CDR3 contains 14 residues. Germline V CDR1 and CDR2: SGHTA, FQGNSA. Trimming left V 1 base short and J 8 bases short, with 12 bases between. CDR3 sequence: CASSLVLGGDEQFF. DNA of the CDR3: TGTGCCAGCAGCTTAGTGCTGGGAGGCGATGAGCAGTTCTTC.

This clonotype has just one count. This chain joins TRBV7-2 and TRBJ2-1; D is perhaps TRBD1 (6 bases). Trimming took off 2 bases at V and 10 bases at J, with 24 bases between the two ends. CDR1 SGHTA and CDR2 FQGNSA come from the germline V gene. The CDR3 extends over 17 amino acids. CDR3: CASSLFVSTGYSYEQFF. CDR3 in DNA: TGTGCCAGCAGCTTATTCGTGTCGACAGGCTACTCCTACGAGCAGTTCTTC.

Comments on this clonotype: One end of the junction is discordant with germline, which a read error may explain. CDR3: CASTQQYTGELFF. In DNA form, the CDR3 reads TGTGCCAGCACCCAACAGTACACCGGAGAGCTGTTTTTT. The genes are TRBV6-1 and TRBJ2-2; D gene ambiguous. Germline lookup yields CDR1 MNHNS and CDR2 SASEGT. The CDR3 is 13 amino acids.

The chain links TRBV6-1 to TRBJ1-1; TRBD1 might be the D (6 bases). The CDR3 runs to 14 residues. The V gene lost 7 bases and the J gene lost 2 bases, with 14 bases spanning the gap. Germline assignment: CDR1 MNHNS and CDR2 SASEGT. The CDR3 DNA reads TGTGCCAGCACCAGCGGGACACCCAACACTGAAGCTTTCTTT. It codes for CASTSGTPNTEAFF.

This chain uses TRBV7-2 with TRBJ2-5, with TRBD2 as a possible D gene (5 bases). The CDR3 runs to 11 residues. Trimming took off 5 bases at V and 11 bases at J, with 12 bases between the two ends. Germline values: CDR1 SGHTA, CDR2 FQGNSA. The DNA of the CDR3 is TGTGCCAGCAGCCGGCTCTGGGAGCAGTACTTC. It translates to CASSRLWEQYF. The variable domain in full, completed from reference TRBV7-2 and TRBJ2-5, reads GAGVSQSPSNKVTEKGKDVELRCDPISGHTALYWYRQSLGQGLEFLIYFQGNSAPDKSGLPSDRFSAERTGGSVSTLTIQRTQQEDSAVYLCASSRLWEQYFGPGTRLLVL.

The chain combines TRBV27 with TRBJ2-7; the match to TRBD2 covers 7 bases. J lost 1 base, V lost 2 bases, and 2 bases had no gene match. CDR1 and CDR2 (germline): MNHEY, SMNVEV (reference sequence). This CDR3 is built from 14 residues. The CDR3 nucleotides are TGTGCCAGCAGTTTACGGGGAGGGTCCTACGAGCAGTACTTC. This gives the protein CASSLRGGSYEQYF.

In the case of this clonotype: One end of the junction does not line up with germline, which may come from a read error. This chain connects TRBV6-1 to TRBJ2-3, with D possibly TRBD1 on 5 matching bases. Germline V gives CDR1 MNHNS, CDR2 SASEGT. The CDR3 consists of 12 residues. The CDR3 nucleotides read TGTGCCAGGTTCTCAGGGTTGGATACGCAGAATTTT. Translation gives CARFSGLDTQNF.

V gene TRBV6-1 combines with J gene TRBJ2-1; TRBD2 matches 9 bases. The junction had 11 bases not matched to a gene; V was cut back by 4 bases and J by 1 base. From germline, CDR1 is MNHNS and CDR2 SASEGT. This CDR3 comprises 18 residues. DNA for the CDR3: TGTGCCAGCAGTGCGAACCGACTAGCGGATGCGTCCTACAATGAGCAGTTCTTC. It codes for CASSANRLADASYNEQFF.

There are a few counts of this clonotype. The J gene is TRBJ2-1, the V gene TRBV6-8, with 8 bases that match TRBD1. Judging by the DNA end, TRBJ2-7 fits better; the J call may be wrong. Germline lookup yields CDR1 MNHGY and CDR2 SAAAGT. This CDR3 contains 19 residues. The CDR3 loop is CASSYSNRAHTGGIYEQYF. The CDR3 DNA follows: TGTGCCAGCAGTTACTCGAACCGGGCCCATACAGGGGGTATCTACGAGCAGTACTTC.

This clonotype is termed medium-sized. This chain connects TRBV6-1 to TRBJ2-3; the match to TRBD2 covers 13 bases. The CDR3 is made up of 15 amino acids. V shed 6 bases and J 3 bases; nucleotides not matched to a gene: 3. Germline V gene lookup returns CDR1 MNHNS and CDR2 SASEGT. CDR3 in amino acids: CASSRTSGRTDTQYF. CDR3 DNA: TGTGCCAGCAGCCGGACTAGCGGGAGAACAGATACGCAGTATTTT.

The chain is built from TRBV6-5 and TRBJ2-1; 8 bases are shared with TRBD2. The CDR3 length is 19 residues. J gave up 4 bases and V 4 bases, and 18 bases lay outside the gene matches. The germline gives CDR1 MNHEY, CDR2 SVGAGI. The CDR3 spells CASSSSGLAGPKGYNEQFF. The CDR3, as DNA: TGTGCCAGCAGTTCCTCGGGGCTAGCGGGCCCGAAGGGATACAATGAGCAGTTCTTC.

Note on this clonotype: The junction departs from the called germline gene at one end, perhaps through a read error. This chain uses TRBV9 with TRBJ2-1, with 8 bases lining up with TRBD2. From germline, CDR1 is SGDLS and CDR2 YYNGEE. The CDR3 has 15 amino acids. For the CDR3, the DNA is TGTGCCAGCAGCGTAGCAGCGGGAGCCTATAATGAGCAGTTCTTC. Its translation: CASSVAAGAYNEQFF.

The chain recombines TRBV6-1 with TRBJ2-5; D may be TRBD1 (5 bases). Germline CDR1 is MNHNS and CDR2 is SASEGT. CDR3 length: 13 amino acids. Deletions cut 2 bases from V and 3 bases from J, with 7 bases between. The DNA of the CDR3 is TGTGCCAGCAGTGAATGGGGCGAAGAGACCCAGTACTTC. Translation gives CASSEWGEETQYF.

V usage is TRBV7-6 and J usage is TRBJ2-1, with D unclear. The assigned J gene may be wrong: the sequence end matches TRBJ2-2 better. The germline gives CDR1 SGHVS, CDR2 FNYEAQ. The CDR3 length is 14 residues. CDR3 sequence reads: CASSGWTNTDELFF. The CDR3 bases are TGTGCCAGCAGTGGCTGGACGAACACCGATGAGCTGTTTTTT.